Listed below are T cell receptor beta chains from one sample, sequenced in a study of T cells in Graves' hyperthyroidism and ophthalmopathy. Using its own MiXCR run on the multiplex PCR reads, TCRdb lists one record per CDR3 protein. The data hold 540,000 or so distinct CDR3 sequences, with 15% to 18% observed a single time. Sequencing was performed on blood. The receptors stem from a woman in her twenties or thirties with Graves' hyperthyroidism. Both conserved end residues are part of each CDR3. The order of the fields is V gene, clone size, D gene, J gene, CDR3 DNA, CDR3 protein. The D gene is left open where the match is weak. The size of a clone is reported for some rows only, either as once, few or many, or as a class for expanded clones.

TRBV11-2	many	TRBD2	TRBJ2-1	TGTGCCAGCAGCTTGAGTAGCGGGAGCTCACGTGAGCAGTTCTTC	CASSLSSGSSREQFF
TRBV29-1	NA	NA	TRBJ2-4	TGCAGCGGGAAGACAAACGAAAACATTCAGTACTTC	CSGKTNENIQYF
TRBV20-1	many	NA	TRBJ1-5	TGCAGTGCTAGAGCCATGGATCAGCCCCAGCATTTT	CSARAMDQPQHF
TRBV27	NA	NA	TRBJ2-7	TGTGCCAGCAGTTTAAAGGGGACAACCCCCTACGAGCAGTACTTC	CASSLKGTTPYEQYF
TRBV7-9	few	NA	TRBJ1-5	TGTGCCAGCAGCTTAGGGGTGAGGGGAAACGAACAGCCCCAGCATTTT	CASSLGVRGNEQPQHF
TRBV12-3/TRBV12-4	many	TRBD1	TRBJ1-2	TGTGCCAGCAGTTTAGCCCCAGGGGGGAGTCGAGGCTACACCTTC	CASSLAPGGSRGYTF
TRBV7-9	many	TRBD1	TRBJ2-7	TGTGCCAGCAGCCCTCCGGGACAGGTCTACGAGCAGTACTTC	CASSPPGQVYEQYF
TRBV7-6	few	TRBD1	TRBJ2-2	TGTGCCAGCAGGCTGGCCGGGACAGCGAACACCGGGGAGCTGTTTTTT	CASRLAGTANTGELFF
TRBV2	few	TRBD2	TRBJ2-5	TGTGCCAGCATAAAGGCTAGCGGGAGTGGAGAGACCCAGTACTTC	CASIKASGSGETQYF
TRBV11-2	many	TRBD1	TRBJ1-1	TGTGCCAGCAGCGTGGGACAGGGGTTGAACACTGAAGCTTTCTTT	CASSVGQGLNTEAFF
TRBV28	many	NA	TRBJ1-5	TGTGCCAGCAGTTTAATTTCAGGGGTTAGTCAGCCCCAGCATTTT	CASSLISGVSQPQHF
TRBV20-1	NA	NA	TRBJ1-5	TGCAGTGCTAAAAGGGTCGGTCAGCCCCAGCATTTT	CSAKRVGQPQHF
TRBV20-1	NA	NA	TRBJ1-5	TGCAGTGCTTACCCCCGACAGGGCAATCAGCCCCAGCATTTT	CSAYPRQGNQPQHF
TRBV5-1	many	NA	TRBJ1-2	TGCGCCAGCAGCGCCGGCGGGACCGCAGTCACCTTC	CASSAGGTAVTF
TRBV19	few	NA	TRBJ2-2	TGTGCCAGTCACCGGGGTGCCGGCACCGGGGAGCTGTTTTTT	CASHRGAGTGELFF
TRBV4-2	few	NA	TRBJ2-3	TGTGCCAGCAGCCAAGCCGAGAGATGGGATACGCAGTATTTT	CASSQAERWDTQYF
TRBV12-3/TRBV12-4	many	NA	TRBJ2-1	TGTGCCAGCAGTTTCGGTTTGGGGGGTGAGCAGTTCTTC	CASSFGLGGEQFF
TRBV28	NA	NA	TRBJ2-4	TGTGCCAGCAGTGGCGGATCCCTAGCCAAAAACATTCAGTACTTC	CASSGGSLAKNIQYF
TRBV5-5	many	NA	TRBJ2-3	TGTGCCAGCAGCGTGGTCCCGCCAGATACGCAGTATTTT	CASSVVPPDTQYF
TRBV24-1	many	TRBD1	TRBJ1-5	TGTGCCACCAGTGACGACAGGGCGAATCAGCCCCAGCATTTT	CATSDDRANQPQHF
TRBV7-9	few	NA	TRBJ2-5	TGTGCCAGCAGCTTTACGGGGCGGGAGACCCAGTACTTC	CASSFTGRETQYF
TRBV6-1	few	NA	TRBJ2-4	TGTGCCACCGTGGAGGTTGCCAAAAACATTCAGTACTTC	CATVEVAKNIQYF